This TCR beta chain was identified in a study of vaccination effects on CD4 cells after COVID-19. In the study overall: Every participant took two doses of the BNT162b2 or mRNA-1273 vaccine. General observations from the study: Whether induced by infection or by vaccine, clones showed marked clonal contraction late after vaccination.

This clone was recorded only once. Its antigen is unknown. Profiled with immunoSEQ multiplex PCR; TCRdb holds only in-frame clones, not every one. In the table there are tens of thousands of clones, roughly 70% of which are singletons. CDR3 length equals 15 residues. The V and J ends lost 8 bases and 6 bases respectively, with 20 bases between them. The germline V gene has CDR1 MNHEY and CDR2 SVGAGI. Before any sequencing was done, the ViraFEST assay used viral peptide pools to expand antigen-specific CD4+ T cells. Cultured cells yielded isolated CD4+ T cells after less than 11 days. Vaccine recipients lacked prior SARS-CoV-2 infection and had negative nucleocapsid antibodies. IL-2 medium supplanted half the medium on days 3 and 7.

This TCR came from a human donor who received a COVID-19 vaccine. Sample: CD4+ T cells from PBMCs cultured with SARS-CoV-2 spike peptides, taken before COVID-19 vaccination. The chain combines TRBV6-5 with TRBJ1-5; TRBD1 might be the D (5 bases). CDR3 DNA sequence: TGTGCCAGCTCCCGGGACCCCAAAATGAGTCAGCCCCAGCATTTT. This sequence encodes CASSRDPKMSQPQHF.